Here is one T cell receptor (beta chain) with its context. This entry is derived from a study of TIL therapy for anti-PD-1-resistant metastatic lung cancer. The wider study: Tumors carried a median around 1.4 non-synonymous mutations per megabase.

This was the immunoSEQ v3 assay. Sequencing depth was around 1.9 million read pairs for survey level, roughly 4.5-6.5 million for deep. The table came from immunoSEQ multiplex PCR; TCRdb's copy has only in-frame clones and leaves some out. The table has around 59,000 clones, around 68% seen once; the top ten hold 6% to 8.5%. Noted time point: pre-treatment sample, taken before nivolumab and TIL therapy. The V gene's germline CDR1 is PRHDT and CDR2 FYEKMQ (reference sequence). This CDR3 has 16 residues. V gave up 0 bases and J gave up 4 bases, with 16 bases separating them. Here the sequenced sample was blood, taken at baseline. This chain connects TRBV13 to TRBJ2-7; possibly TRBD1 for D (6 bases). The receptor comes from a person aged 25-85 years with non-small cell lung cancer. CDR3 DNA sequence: TGTGCCAGCAGCTTAGGCTCGGGCAGGGGACGGTACGAGCAGTACTTC. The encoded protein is CASSLGSGRGRYEQYF.